This T cell receptor beta chain emerged from a study of blood T cell repertoires in COVID-19. As for the study in general: Sites across the United States, Italy and Spain contributed samples from acute and convalescent COVID-19. Sources were T cells, B-cell-depleted T cells, or PBMCs; the material itself was cDNA or gDNA.

This clone has just a few counts. Germline CDR1 and CDR2: SGDLS and YYNGEE. V gave up 2 bases and J gave up 6 bases, with 6 bases separating them. There are 13 residues in the CDR3. Original analysis: Quantification of nucleated cells was approximated via reference gene primer amplification. TCRdb's table, derived via immunoSEQ multiplex PCR, lists solely in-frame clones and lacks some. The DNA gave D and trimming, while V, J and clone size come from that table. The table lists more than 80,000 clones, roughly 76% of them singletons. The receptor was derived from a woman aged 80 or over with active or convalescent COVID-19. V is TRBV9 and J is TRBJ1-6; D might be TRBD1 (6 bases). Sequenced sample: peripheral blood. The CDR3 region is CASSVDSNSPLHF. The CDR3 region has the DNA TGTGCCAGCAGCGTGGACAGTAATTCACCCCTCCACTTT.